The 28 T cell receptor beta chains below were found in one sample sequenced in a study of cytomegalovirus exposure and HLA in healthy donors. 60 Vbeta and 13 Jbeta primers were used in PCR. Generated by immunoSEQ multiplex PCR, the TCRdb table keeps only in-frame clones and is missing some. The sample features 150,000 to 200,000 clones, with 0.7% to 0.8% in its top ten. The specimen sequenced was PBMCs. Receptors were obtained from a young woman in good health and CMV-seropositive.

The CDR3 sequence is CASLSIDTGELFF. The CDR3 coding sequence is TGTGCCAGCTTAAGTATAGACACCGGGGAGCTGTTTTTT. The J gene is TRBJ2-2, the V gene TRBV6-1; D unclear. The CDR3 length is 13 residues. The germline V gene has CDR1 MNHNS and CDR2 SASEGT. Trimming pared 8 bases from V and 3 bases from J, leaving 10 bases between.

CDR3 in DNA: TGTGCCAGCAGCTTAGCGGCATCCCCAACTGGAAACACCATATATTTT. Protein: CASSLAASPTGNTIYF. The chain has TRBV7-2 and TRBJ1-3; D unclear. The CDR3 contains 16 residues. Trimming shortened V by 0 bases and J by 2 bases, and 11 bases separated the two germline ends. Germline CDR1 reads SGHTA; CDR2 reads FQGNSA.

The chain has TRBV10-2 and TRBJ2-3; the D is unclear. The CDR3 runs 15 residues. Between the trimmed V and J ends, which lost 3 bases and 0 bases, there was a span of 10 bases. CDR1 WSHSY and CDR2 SAAADI come from the germline V gene. The CDR3 nucleotides read TGCGCCAGCAGTGATGCGGATACTAGCACAGATACGCAGTATTTT. Translated, it gives CASSDADTSTDTQYF.

This sequence joins TRBV4-2 and TRBJ1-2; TRBD1 agrees at 7 bases. V gave up 4 bases and J gave up 2 bases; unmatched junction bases: 16. Looked up from germline, CDR1 is LGHNA and CDR2 is YNFKEQ. The CDR3 loop spans 18 amino acids. The CDR3 DNA reads as TGTGCCAGCAGCCTCTCGACGGGACAGCTTATTTCAAACTATGGCTACACCTTC. Amino acid sequence: CASSLSTGQLISNYGYTF.

The chain carries TRBV2 and TRBJ2-2, with a possible D match to TRBD2 (5 bases). The CDR3 length is 14 residues. The V and J ends lost 2 bases and 9 bases respectively, with 13 bases between them. The germline gives CDR1 SNHLY, CDR2 FYNNEI. CDR3 region: CASSEPPGNWELFF. CDR3 nucleotides: TGTGCCAGCAGTGAACCCCCGGGGAATTGGGAGCTGTTTTTT.

The CDR3 is CASSLSSGSNEQFF. CDR3 coding DNA: TGTGCCAGCAGCTTATCTAGCGGGAGCAATGAGCAGTTCTTC. This rearrangement joins TRBV7-9 to TRBJ2-1; 10 positions agree with TRBD2. Germline lookup yields CDR1 SEHNR and CDR2 FQNEAQ (reference sequence). V lost 2 bases to trimming and J lost 6 bases; unmatched junction nucleotides: 1. The CDR3 loop spans 14 amino acids.

The chain recombines TRBV19 with TRBJ2-1; a possible D gene is TRBD2 (5 bases). The germline V gene has CDR1 LNHDA and CDR2 SQIVND (reference sequence). V dropped 5 bases and J dropped 4 bases, with 12 bases sitting between them. The CDR3 has 14 residues. CDR3 sequence (DNA): TGTGCCAGTAGTTCGGCGGGTTTATACAATGAGCAGTTCTTC. Protein product: CASSSAGLYNEQFF.

The CDR3 sequence: CASSPPGVSTDTQYF. The CDR3 coding sequence is TGTGCCAGCAGCCCCCCCGGGGTTAGCACAGATACGCAGTATTTT. The V call is TRBV7-9, the J call TRBJ2-3; tentative D call: TRBD2 (5 bases). The CDR3 contains 15 residues. The V end lost 5 bases, the J end lost 0 bases, and 12 bases lay between the germline ends. CDR1 and CDR2 (germline): SEHNR, FQNEAQ (reference sequence). Together with reference TRBV7-9 and TRBJ2-3, the CDR3 gives the full variable domain: DTGVSQNPRHKITKRGQNVTFRCDPISEHNRLYWYRQTLGQGPEFLTYFQNEAQLEKSRLLSDRFSAERPKGSFSTLEIQRTEQGDSAMYLCASSPPGVSTDTQYFGPGTRLTVL.

With regard to this clone: An end of the junction does not agree with germline; a read error may underlie this. The V call is TRBV9, the J call TRBJ1-1, with D unclear. The CDR3 totals 13 residues. The germline CDR1 and CDR2 sequences are SGDLS and YYNGEE. This CDR3 is CASSPYSETEAFF. Here the CDR3 DNA reads TGCGCCAGCAGCCCATACAGTGAGACTGAAGCTTTCTTT.

This chain uses TRBV12-5 with TRBJ2-3; maybe TRBD2 (6 bases). The CDR3 runs to 15 residues. The V gene lost 0 bases and the J gene lost 5 bases, with 12 bases spanning the gap. Germline V gene data show CDR1 as LGHNT and CDR2 as FRNRAP. This CDR3 reads CASGLVLAGRDTQYF. The DNA for the CDR3 is TGTGCTAGTGGTTTGGTACTTGCGGGGCGAGATACGCAGTATTTT.

The genes are TRBV19 and TRBJ1-3; TRBD1 is a possible D gene (6 bases). Trimming shortened V by 4 bases and J by 7 bases, and 14 bases separated the two germline ends. There are 14 residues in the CDR3. The germline gives CDR1 LNHDA, CDR2 SQIVND (reference sequence). The CDR3 DNA sequence: TGTGCCAGTAGTAACGCAGGGGCCGAGAACACCATATATTTT. The encoded protein is CASSNAGAENTIYF.

The chain links TRBV18 to TRBJ2-5, with 10 nucleotides matching TRBD1. The CDR3 is made up of 14 amino acids. With V trimmed by 4 bases and J by 4 bases, 3 bases remained unmatched. Germline V lookup: CDR1 KGHSH, CDR2 LQKENI. CDR3 protein: CASSRTGGTETQYF. The CDR3 region has the DNA TGTGCCAGCTCACGGACAGGGGGTACAGAGACCCAGTACTTC.

The chain carries TRBV7-9 and TRBJ2-3; TRBD1 might be the D (6 bases). This CDR3 is built from 15 residues. The germline gives CDR1 SEHNR, CDR2 FQNEAQ (reference sequence). The V gene lost 1 base and the J gene lost 0 bases, with 8 bases spanning the gap. DNA for the CDR3: TGTGCCAGCAGCTTAGGGCAGGGGAGCACAGATACGCAGTATTTT. The encoded protein is CASSLGQGSTDTQYF. Supplemented by reference TRBV7-9 and TRBJ2-3, the full variable domain reads DTGVSQNPRHKITKRGQNVTFRCDPISEHNRLYWYRQTLGQGPEFLTYFQNEAQLEKSRLLSDRFSAERPKGSFSTLEIQRTEQGDSAMYLCASSLGQGSTDTQYFGPGTRLTVL.

V gene TRBV2 combines with J gene TRBJ1-3; D might be TRBD1 (5 bases). CDR1 and CDR2 from the germline V gene are SNHLY and FYNNEI. CDR3 length equals 17 residues. Trimming removed 6 bases from V and 0 bases from J, with 18 bases in between. CDR3 DNA sequence: TGTGCCAGCAGGGCTCCGGTACAGGATTACTCTGGAAACACCATATATTTT. Its translation: CASRAPVQDYSGNTIYF.

V gene TRBV2 combines with J gene TRBJ2-3, with 8 positions matching TRBD2. Germline V gene sequence: CDR1 SNHLY, CDR2 FYNNEI. J gave up 0 bases and V 0 bases, and 14 bases lay outside the gene matches. The CDR3 is made up of 20 amino acids. CDR3 amino acids: CASSEASPGLVTASTDTQYF. Written as DNA, the CDR3 is TGTGCCAGCAGTGAAGCGTCCCCGGGACTAGTAACCGCTAGCACAGATACGCAGTATTTT.

This rearrangement joins TRBV7-9 to TRBJ2-1; 10 bases align to TRBD2. With V trimmed by 0 bases and J by 9 bases, 8 bases remained unmatched. The CDR3 extends over 16 amino acids. The germline CDR1 and CDR2 sequences are SEHNR and FQNEAQ (reference sequence). This chain's CDR3 is CASSLAGSGRSGEQFF. Written as DNA, the CDR3 is TGTGCCAGCAGCTTAGCTGGTAGCGGGAGGAGTGGTGAGCAGTTCTTC.

This sequence joins TRBV2 and TRBJ1-1; D gene ambiguous. The V end was cut by 6 bases, the J end by 7 bases, with 18 bases between. This CDR3 comprises 14 residues. Per germline, CDR1 SNHLY and CDR2 FYNNEI. In nucleotides, the CDR3 is TGTGCCAGCAGGGAATCGGCGGGAGGGCGTGAAGCTTTCTTT. This sequence encodes CASRESAGGREAFF.

The chain has TRBV7-3 and TRBJ2-7, with D possibly being TRBD2 (6 bases). Germline lookup yields CDR1 SGHTA and CDR2 FQGTGA. CDR3 size: 13 residues. The V and J ends lost 5 bases and 1 base respectively, with 9 bases between them. CDR3 in DNA: TGTGCCAGCAGCCCCGGAGGGTCCTACGAGCAGTACTTC. Encoded protein: CASSPGGSYEQYF.

The rearrangement links TRBV7-6 to TRBJ2-3; 10 bases fit TRBD2. The J segment lost 5 bases and the V segment lost 4 bases, leaving 6 bases of the junction unmatched. The CDR3 is 15 residues long. Per germline, CDR1 SGHVS and CDR2 FNYEAQ. The CDR3 loop reads CASSSNGLAVDTQYF. The CDR3 DNA follows: TGTGCCAGCAGCTCGAACGGACTAGCGGTAGATACGCAGTATTTT.

Comments on this clone: The conserved phenylalanine or tryptophan normally closing the CDR3 is absent here, so this likely arose from a read error. The chain uses TRBV9 and TRBJ2-4; tentative D call: TRBD2 (6 bases). Trimming pared 0 bases from V and 7 bases from J, leaving 14 bases between. This CDR3 comprises 15 residues. The germline CDR1 and CDR2 sequences are SGDLS and YYNGEE. The CDR3 region has the DNA TGTGCCAGCAGCGTAGACGGAGTGGGGAGGAACATTCAGTACTCC. Encoded protein: CASSVDGVGRNIQYS.

The chain carries TRBV9 and TRBJ1-1, with no clear D. The ends were cut back, 0 bases at V and 3 bases at J, with 9 bases in the middle. Germline values: CDR1 SGDLS, CDR2 YYNGEE. The CDR3 spans 14 residues. CDR3 nucleotide sequence: TGTGCCAGCAGCGTAGCTCAGGAGGACACTGAAGCTTTCTTT. Its translation is CASSVAQEDTEAFF.

The rearrangement joins TRBV30 to TRBJ1-4, with D hard to call. Trimming removed 1 base at V and 0 bases at J, with 9 bases between. The germline gives CDR1 GTSNPN, CDR2 SVGIG (reference sequence). The CDR3 length is 15 residues. The CDR3 nucleotides read TGTGCCTGGAGTGGGGCCCCCTCAACTAATGAAAAACTGTTTTTT. This encodes CAWSGAPSTNEKLFF. Full variable domain (remainder filled in from reference TRBV30 and TRBJ1-4): SQTIHQWPATLVQPVGSPLSLECTVEGTSNPNLYWYRQAAGRGLQLLFYSVGIGQISSEVPQNLSASRPQDRQFILSSKKLLLSDSGFYLCAWSGAPSTNEKLFFGSGTQLSVL.

The chain joins TRBV9 to TRBJ2-5; D possibly corresponds to TRBD2 (5 bases). Germline CDR1 and CDR2: SGDLS and YYNGEE. V was pared by 3 bases and J by 5 bases, with 14 bases between. The CDR3 spans 14 residues. In DNA, the CDR3 is TGTGCCAGCAGCGGTCGGGGTGGTCGGGAGACCCAGTACTTC. This sequence encodes CASSGRGGRETQYF.

About this clone itself: A read error may produce the germline difference seen at one junction end. The CDR3 spells CASSPGQGAADNF. The CDR3 nucleotides are TGTGCCAGCAGCCCCGGACAGGGGGCGGCCGATAACTTC. The chain recombines TRBV5-4 with TRBJ1-2, with 11 bases aligning to TRBD1. CDR3 size: 13 residues. Looked up from germline, CDR1 is SGHNT and CDR2 is YYREEE (reference sequence).

The rearrangement joins TRBV5-4 to TRBJ1-2; D is unresolved. CDR3 length equals 12 residues. V dropped 2 bases and J dropped 8 bases, with 10 bases sitting between them. Germline CDR1 and CDR2: SGHNT and YYREEE (reference sequence). The CDR3 nucleotides read TGTGCCAGCAGCTTAGGAGCGATCGGCTACACCTTC. It is translated as CASSLGAIGYTF.

The chain joins TRBV2 to TRBJ1-1; TRBD1 aligns across 11 bases. Trimming took 6 bases from V and 4 from J; bases not matched to a gene: 7. This CDR3 has 15 amino acids. Germline V lookup: CDR1 SNHLY, CDR2 FYNNEI. The DNA for the CDR3 is TGTGCCAGCAGGAGGACAGGGGGCACTCTCACTGAAGCTTTCTTT. This codes for CASRRTGGTLTEAFF. The full variable domain, in which reference TRBV2 and TRBJ1-1 provide the parts outside the CDR3, is EPEVTQTPSHQVTQMGQEVILRCVPISNHLYFYWYRQILGQKVEFLVSFYNNEISEKSEIFDDQFSVERPDGSNFTLKIRSTKLEDSAMYFCASRRTGGTLTEAFFGQGTRLTVV.

This chain connects TRBV2 to TRBJ2-2, with 7 bases that match TRBD1. The length of the CDR3 is 14 residues. The germline gives CDR1 SNHLY, CDR2 FYNNEI. J gave up 4 bases and V 8 bases, and 7 bases lay outside the gene matches. The CDR3 nucleotides read TGTGCCAGCCAAGACAGGGCTAGCACCGGGGAGCTGTTTTTT. The encoded protein is CASQDRASTGELFF. Variable domain in full (rest from reference TRBV2 and TRBJ2-2): EPEVTQTPSHQVTQMGQEVILRCVPISNHLYFYWYRQILGQKVEFLVSFYNNEISEKSEIFDDQFSVERPDGSNFTLKIRSTKLEDSAMYFCASQDRASTGELFFGEGSRLTVL.

The rearrangement joins TRBV7-2 to TRBJ2-3; perhaps TRBD1 as D (6 bases). The CDR3 is made up of 14 amino acids. The V and J ends lost 1 base and 8 bases respectively, with 13 bases between them. The V gene's germline CDR1 is SGHTA and CDR2 FQGNSA. CDR3 nucleotide sequence: TGTGCCAGCAGCTTAGAAGGCGGCAGGGGTACGCAGTATTTT. It yields the protein CASSLEGGRGTQYF.